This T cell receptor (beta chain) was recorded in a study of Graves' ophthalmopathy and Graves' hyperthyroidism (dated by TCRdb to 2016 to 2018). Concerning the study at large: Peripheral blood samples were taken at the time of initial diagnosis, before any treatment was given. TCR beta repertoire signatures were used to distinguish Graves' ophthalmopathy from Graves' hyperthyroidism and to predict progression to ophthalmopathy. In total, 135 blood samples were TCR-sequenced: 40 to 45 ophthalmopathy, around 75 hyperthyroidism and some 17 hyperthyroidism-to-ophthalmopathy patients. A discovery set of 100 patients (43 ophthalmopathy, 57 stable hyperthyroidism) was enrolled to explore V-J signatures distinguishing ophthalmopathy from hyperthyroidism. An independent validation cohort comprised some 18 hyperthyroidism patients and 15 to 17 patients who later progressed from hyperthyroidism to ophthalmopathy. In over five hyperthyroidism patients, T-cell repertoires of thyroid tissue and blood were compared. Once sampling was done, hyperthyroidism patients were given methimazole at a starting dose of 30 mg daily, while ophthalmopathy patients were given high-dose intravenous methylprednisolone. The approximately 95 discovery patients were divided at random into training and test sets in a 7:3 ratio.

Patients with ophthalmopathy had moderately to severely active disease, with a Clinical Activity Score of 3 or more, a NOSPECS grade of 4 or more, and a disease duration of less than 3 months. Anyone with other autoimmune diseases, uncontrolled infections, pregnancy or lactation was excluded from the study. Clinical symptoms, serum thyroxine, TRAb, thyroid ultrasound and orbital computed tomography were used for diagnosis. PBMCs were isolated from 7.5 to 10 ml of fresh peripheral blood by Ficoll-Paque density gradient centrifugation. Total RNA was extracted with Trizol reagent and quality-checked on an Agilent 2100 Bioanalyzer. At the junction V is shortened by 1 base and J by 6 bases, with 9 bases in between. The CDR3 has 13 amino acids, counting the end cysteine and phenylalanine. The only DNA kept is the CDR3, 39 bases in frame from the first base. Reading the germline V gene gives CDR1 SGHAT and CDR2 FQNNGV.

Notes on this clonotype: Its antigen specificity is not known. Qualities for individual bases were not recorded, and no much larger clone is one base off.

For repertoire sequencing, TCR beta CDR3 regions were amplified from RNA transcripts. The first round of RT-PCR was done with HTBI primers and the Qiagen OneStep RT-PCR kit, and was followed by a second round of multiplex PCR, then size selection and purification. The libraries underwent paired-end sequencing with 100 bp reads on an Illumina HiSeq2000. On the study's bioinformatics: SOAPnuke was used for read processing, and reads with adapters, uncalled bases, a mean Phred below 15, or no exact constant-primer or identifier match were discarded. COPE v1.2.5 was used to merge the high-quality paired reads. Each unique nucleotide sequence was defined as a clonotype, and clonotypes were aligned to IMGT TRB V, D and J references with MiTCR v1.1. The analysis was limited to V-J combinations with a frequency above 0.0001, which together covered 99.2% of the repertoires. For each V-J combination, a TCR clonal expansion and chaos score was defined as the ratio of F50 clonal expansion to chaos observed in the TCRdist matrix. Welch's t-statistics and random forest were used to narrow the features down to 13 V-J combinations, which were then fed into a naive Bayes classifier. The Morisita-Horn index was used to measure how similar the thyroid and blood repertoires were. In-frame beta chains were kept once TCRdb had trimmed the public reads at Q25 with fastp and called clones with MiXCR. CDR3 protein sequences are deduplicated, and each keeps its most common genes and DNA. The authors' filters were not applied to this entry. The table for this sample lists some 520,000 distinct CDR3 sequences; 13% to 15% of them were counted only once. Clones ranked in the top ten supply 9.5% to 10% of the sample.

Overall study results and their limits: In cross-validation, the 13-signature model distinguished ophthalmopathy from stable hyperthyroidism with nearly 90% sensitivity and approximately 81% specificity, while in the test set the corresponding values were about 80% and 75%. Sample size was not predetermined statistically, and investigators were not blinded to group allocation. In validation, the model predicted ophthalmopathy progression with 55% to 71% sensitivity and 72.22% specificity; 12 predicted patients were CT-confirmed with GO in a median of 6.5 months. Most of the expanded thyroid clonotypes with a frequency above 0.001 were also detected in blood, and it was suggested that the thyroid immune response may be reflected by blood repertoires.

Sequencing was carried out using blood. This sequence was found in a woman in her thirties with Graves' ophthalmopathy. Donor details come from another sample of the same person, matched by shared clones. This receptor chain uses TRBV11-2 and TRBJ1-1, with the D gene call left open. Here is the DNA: TGTGCCAGCAGCTTAGCCGGGTTGGCTGAAGCTTTCTTT. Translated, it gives CASSLAGLAEAFF.